Many counts were recorded for the clone carrying this T cell receptor beta chain. Then a second PCR, running about 6 to 12 cycles, was carried out with a sample-barcoded 5' primer and a J-beta primer mix. TCRdb reprocessed the 5' RACE reads via MiXCR and lists one record per CDR3 protein. This table has 800,000 or so distinct CDR3 sequences, about 45% appearing once. The length of the CDR3 is 15 residues. CDR1 is ENHRY, CDR2 SYGVKD, per germline. Trimming took off 0 bases at V and 4 bases at J, with 10 bases between the two ends. The sample comes from a study of blood T cells in healthy people across ages.

The V and J genes are TRBV10-3 and TRBJ2-1; D is perhaps TRBD1 or TRBD2 (6 bases each). The receptor was isolated from an elderly man in good health. The specimen sequenced was blood. CDR3 loop: CAISESGGAYNEQFF. The CDR3 DNA is TGTGCCATCAGTGAGTCGGGGGGCGCTTACAATGAGCAGTTCTTC.